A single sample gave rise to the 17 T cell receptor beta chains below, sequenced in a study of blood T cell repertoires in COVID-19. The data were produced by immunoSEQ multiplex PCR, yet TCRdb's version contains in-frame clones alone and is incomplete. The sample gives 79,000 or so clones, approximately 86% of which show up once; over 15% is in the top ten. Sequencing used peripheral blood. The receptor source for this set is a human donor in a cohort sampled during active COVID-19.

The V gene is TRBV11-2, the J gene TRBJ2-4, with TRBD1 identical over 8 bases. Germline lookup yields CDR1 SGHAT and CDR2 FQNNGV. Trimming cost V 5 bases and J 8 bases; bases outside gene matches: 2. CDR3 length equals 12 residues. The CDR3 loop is CASSPQGDIQYF. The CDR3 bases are TGTGCCAGCAGCCCACAGGGGGACATTCAGTACTTC.

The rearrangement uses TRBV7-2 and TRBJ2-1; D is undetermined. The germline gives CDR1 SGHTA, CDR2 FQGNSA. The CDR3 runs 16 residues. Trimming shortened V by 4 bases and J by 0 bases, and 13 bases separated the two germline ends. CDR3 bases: TGTGCCAGCAGCTCATATTACTCCCTCTCCTACAATGAGCAGTTCTTC. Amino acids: CASSSYYSLSYNEQFF. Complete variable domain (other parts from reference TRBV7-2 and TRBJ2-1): GAGVSQSPSNKVTEKGKDVELRCDPISGHTALYWYRQSLGQGLEFLIYFQGNSAPDKSGLPSDRFSAERTGGSVSTLTIQRTQQEDSAVYLCASSSYYSLSYNEQFFGPGTRLTVL.

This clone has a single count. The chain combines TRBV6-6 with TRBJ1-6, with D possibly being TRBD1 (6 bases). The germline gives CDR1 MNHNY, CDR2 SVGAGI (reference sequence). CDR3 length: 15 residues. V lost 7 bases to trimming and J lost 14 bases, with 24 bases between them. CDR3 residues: CASNQSPGQGVTLHF. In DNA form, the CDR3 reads TGTGCCAGCAACCAATCTCCGGGACAAGGAGTCACCCTCCACTTT.

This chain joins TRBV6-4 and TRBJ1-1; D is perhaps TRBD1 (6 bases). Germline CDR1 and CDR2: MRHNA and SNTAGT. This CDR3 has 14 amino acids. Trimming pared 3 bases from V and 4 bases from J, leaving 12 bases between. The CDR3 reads CASSDQGGATEAFF. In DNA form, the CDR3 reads TGTGCCAGCAGTGATCAAGGGGGGGCCACTGAAGCTTTCTTT.

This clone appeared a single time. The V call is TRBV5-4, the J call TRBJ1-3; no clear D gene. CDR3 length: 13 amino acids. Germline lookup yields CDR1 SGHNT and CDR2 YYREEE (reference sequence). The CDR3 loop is CAPGPGLGNTIYF. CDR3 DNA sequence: TGTGCTCCGGGCCCAGGACTAGGAAACACCATATATTTT.

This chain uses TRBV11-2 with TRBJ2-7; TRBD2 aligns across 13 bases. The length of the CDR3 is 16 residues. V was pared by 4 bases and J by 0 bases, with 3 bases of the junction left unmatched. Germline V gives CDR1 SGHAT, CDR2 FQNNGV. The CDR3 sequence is CASSSRLAGGSYEQYF. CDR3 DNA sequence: TGTGCCAGCAGCTCTCGACTAGCGGGAGGCTCCTACGAGCAGTACTTC.

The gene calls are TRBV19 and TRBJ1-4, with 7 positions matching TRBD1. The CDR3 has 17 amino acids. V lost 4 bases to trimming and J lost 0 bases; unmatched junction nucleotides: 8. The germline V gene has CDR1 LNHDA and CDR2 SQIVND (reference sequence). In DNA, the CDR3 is TGTGCCAGTAGTAATCGGGGACAGATCACAACTAATGAAAAACTGTTTTTT. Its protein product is CASSNRGQITTNEKLFF.

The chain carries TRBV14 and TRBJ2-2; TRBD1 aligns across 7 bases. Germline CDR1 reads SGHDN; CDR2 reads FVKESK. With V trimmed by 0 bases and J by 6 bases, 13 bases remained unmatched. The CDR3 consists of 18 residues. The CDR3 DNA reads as TGTGCCAGCAGCCAAGATATTTTTAACAGGGGCCCCCCCGGGGAGCTGTTTTTT. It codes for CASSQDIFNRGPPGELFF. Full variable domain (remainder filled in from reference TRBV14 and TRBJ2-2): EAGVTQFPSHSVIEKGQTVTLRCDPISGHDNLYWYRRVMGKEIKFLLHFVKESKQDESGMPNNRFLAERTGGTYSTLKVQPAELEDSGVYFCASSQDIFNRGPPGELFFGEGSRLTVL.

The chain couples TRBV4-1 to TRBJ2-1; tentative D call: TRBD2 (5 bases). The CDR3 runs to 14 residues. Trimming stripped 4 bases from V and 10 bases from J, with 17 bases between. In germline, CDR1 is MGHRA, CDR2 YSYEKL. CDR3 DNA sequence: TGCGCCAGCAGCCCCGGACTTAGTAGGGAGGAGCAGTTCTTC. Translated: CASSPGLSREEQFF.

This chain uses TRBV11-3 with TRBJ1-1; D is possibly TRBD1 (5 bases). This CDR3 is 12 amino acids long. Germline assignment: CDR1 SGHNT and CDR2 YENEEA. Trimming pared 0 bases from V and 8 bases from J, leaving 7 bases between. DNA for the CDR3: TGTGCCAGCAGCTTAGAACAGGCGGAAGCTTTCTTT. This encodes CASSLEQAEAFF.

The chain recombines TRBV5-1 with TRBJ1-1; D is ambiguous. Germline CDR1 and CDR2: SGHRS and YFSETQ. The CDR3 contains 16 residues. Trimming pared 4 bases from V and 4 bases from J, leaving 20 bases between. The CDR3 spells CASSPTGLKSITEAFF. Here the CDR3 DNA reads TGCGCCAGCAGCCCTACGGGATTAAAGTCAATCACTGAAGCTTTCTTT.

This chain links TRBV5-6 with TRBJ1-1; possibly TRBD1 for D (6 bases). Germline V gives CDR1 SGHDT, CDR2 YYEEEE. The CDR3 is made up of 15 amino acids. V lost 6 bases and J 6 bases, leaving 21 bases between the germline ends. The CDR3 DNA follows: TGTGCCAGCACCCAAACCCACTTCAGGGGAGCTGAAGCTTTCTTT. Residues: CASTQTHFRGAEAFF.

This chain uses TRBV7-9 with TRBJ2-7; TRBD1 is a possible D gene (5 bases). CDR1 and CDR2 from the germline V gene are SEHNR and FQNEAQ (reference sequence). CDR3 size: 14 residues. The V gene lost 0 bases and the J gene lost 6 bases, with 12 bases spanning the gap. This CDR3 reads CASSLAPGNGEQYF. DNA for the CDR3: TGTGCCAGCAGCTTAGCTCCAGGGAATGGCGAGCAGTACTTC.

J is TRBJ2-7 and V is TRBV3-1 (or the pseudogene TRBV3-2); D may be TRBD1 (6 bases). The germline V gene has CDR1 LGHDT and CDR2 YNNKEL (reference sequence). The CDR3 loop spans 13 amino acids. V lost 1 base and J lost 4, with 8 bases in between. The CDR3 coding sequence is TGTGCCAGCAGCCAAGTAGGGGGATACGAGCAGTACTTC. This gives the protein CASSQVGGYEQYF.

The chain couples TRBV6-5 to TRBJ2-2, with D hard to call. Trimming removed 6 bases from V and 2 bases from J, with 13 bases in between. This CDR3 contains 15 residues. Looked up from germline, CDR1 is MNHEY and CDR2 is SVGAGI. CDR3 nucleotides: TGTGCCAGCAGATCAGGCCTGTCCAACACCGGGGAGCTGTTTTTT. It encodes CASRSGLSNTGELFF.

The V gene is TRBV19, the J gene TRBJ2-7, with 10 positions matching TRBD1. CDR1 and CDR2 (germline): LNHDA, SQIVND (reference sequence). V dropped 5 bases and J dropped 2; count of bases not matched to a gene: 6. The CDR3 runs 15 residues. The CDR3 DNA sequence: TGTGCCAGTAGTCGAGAAGACAGGGGGCCCTACGAGCAGTACTTC. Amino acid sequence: CASSREDRGPYEQYF.

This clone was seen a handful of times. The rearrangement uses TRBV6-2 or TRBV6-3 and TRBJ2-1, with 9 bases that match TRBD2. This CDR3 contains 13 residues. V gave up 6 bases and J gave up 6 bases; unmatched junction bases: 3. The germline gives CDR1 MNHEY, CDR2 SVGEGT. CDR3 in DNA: TGTGCCAGCAGCTCGACTAGCGGCAATGAGCAGTTCTTC. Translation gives CASSSTSGNEQFF.